The 30 T cell receptor beta chains below all came from one sample that was sequenced in a study of shared clonotypes between healthy human individuals. Naive CD8 cells lacked CD45RO, underwent positive selection for CCR7 and left out terminally differentiated effector memory CD45RA+ cells. Sequencing used immunoSEQ multiplex PCR; TCRdb keeps in-frame clones, though not all of them. The table has millions of clones, around 93% seen once; the top ten hold around 1.7%. Sequenced sample: naive CD8+ T cells from PBMCs. The receptor set was obtained from a man aged 18-30 years in good health. Some clones in this sample may be carry-over from other donors' samples.

The V and J genes are TRBV9 and TRBJ2-5; TRBD2 matches at 7 bases. Trimming at V came to 0 bases and at J to 5 bases, leaving 7 bases not matched to a gene. CDR1 and CDR2 (germline): SGDLS, YYNGEE. CDR3 size: 15 residues. This CDR3 is CASSVEVVGGETQYF. The CDR3 DNA sequence: TGTGCCAGCAGCGTAGAGGTGGTCGGGGGGGAGACCCAGTACTTC.

V is TRBV27 and J is TRBJ2-3; 7 positions match TRBD1. The germline gives CDR1 MNHEY, CDR2 SMNVEV (reference sequence). The CDR3 contains 17 residues. With V trimmed by 2 bases and J by 0 bases, 8 bases remained unmatched. CDR3 nucleotide sequence: TGTGCCAGCAGTTTACGGGGCAGGGGGTCTAGCACAGATACGCAGTATTTT. It yields the protein CASSLRGRGSSTDTQYF.

The chain combines TRBV9 with TRBJ1-2; D remains unclear. CDR1 and CDR2 from the germline V gene are SGDLS and YYNGEE. The CDR3 length is 11 residues. V lost 5 bases and J 7 bases, leaving 9 bases between the germline ends. DNA for the CDR3: TGTGCCAGCAGGTTAGGGAGTGGCTACACCTTC. Its translation: CASRLGSGYTF.

The CDR3: CASSLRTGGNEQFF. The CDR3 DNA follows: TGCGCCAGCAGCTTGAGGACAGGTGGTAATGAGCAGTTCTTC. This chain connects TRBV5-1 to TRBJ2-1; 7 nucleotides agree with TRBD1. This CDR3 has 14 residues. J lost 7 bases, V lost 1 base, and 5 bases had no gene match. Looked up from germline, CDR1 is SGHRS and CDR2 is YFSETQ.

The chain couples TRBV7-8 to TRBJ2-2; 11 nucleotides align to TRBD1. V was clipped by 4 bases and J by 5 bases; unmatched bases: 6. The germline gives CDR1 SGHVS, CDR2 FQNEAQ. The CDR3 spans 16 residues. The CDR3 reads CASSSRDRGGTGELFF. The CDR3 coding sequence is TGTGCCAGCAGCTCCCGGGACAGGGGGGGAACCGGGGAGCTGTTTTTT.

The rearrangement uses TRBV9 and TRBJ2-1; 8 positions agree with TRBD2. This CDR3 has 16 residues. Germline trimming cut 4 bases from V and 1 base from J; bases unmatched to any gene: 7. CDR1 and CDR2 from the germline V gene are SGDLS and YYNGEE. CDR3 sequence (DNA): TGTGCCAGCAGCCCAAGCGGGAGTATTTCCTACAATGAGCAGTTCTTC. Protein sequence: CASSPSGSISYNEQFF.

The V call is TRBV9, the J call TRBJ2-1; D possibly uses TRBD1 or TRBD2 (5 bases each). Germline V gene sequence: CDR1 SGDLS, CDR2 YYNGEE. The V gene lost 1 base and the J gene lost 0 bases, with 14 bases spanning the gap. This CDR3 has 17 residues. The CDR3 region is CASSVNSEGSSYNEQFF. DNA of the CDR3: TGTGCCAGCAGCGTAAACTCAGAGGGGAGCTCCTACAATGAGCAGTTCTTC.

J is TRBJ1-2 and V is TRBV28; TRBD1 aligns across 8 bases. This CDR3 comprises 17 residues. After removal of 5 bases from V and 1 base from J, the junction contained 12 bases not matched to a gene. Germline V gene sequence: CDR1 MDHEN, CDR2 SYDVKM. CDR3 nucleotides: TGTGCCAGCAGTGCATTCACCGGGACAGGATTTAACTATGGCTACACCTTC. Its translation is CASSAFTGTGFNYGYTF.

The rearrangement joins TRBV7-9 to TRBJ2-2, with 12 bases fitting TRBD2. CDR1 is SEHNR, CDR2 FQNEAQ, per germline (reference sequence). J lost 0 bases, V lost 5 bases, and 7 bases had no gene match. CDR3 length: 18 amino acids. The CDR3: CASSPPASGRANTGELFF. The CDR3 DNA reads TGTGCCAGCAGCCCCCCGGCTAGCGGGAGGGCGAACACCGGGGAGCTGTTTTTT. The full variable domain, its missing parts supplied by reference TRBV7-9 and TRBJ2-2, is DTGVSQNPRHKITKRGQNVTFRCDPISEHNRLYWYRQTLGQGPEFLTYFQNEAQLEKSRLLSDRFSAERPKGSFSTLEIQRTEQGDSAMYLCASSPPASGRANTGELFFGEGSRLTVL.

This clone was observed a few times. The chain employs TRBV4-1 and TRBJ1-1, with no clear D. The CDR3 runs to 14 residues. CDR1 and CDR2 from the germline V gene are MGHRA and YSYEKL. V lost 1 base and J lost 6, with 12 bases in between. CDR3 DNA: TGCGCCAGCAGCCAAGCCCCTTACGAGTCTGAAGCTTTCTTT. Encoded protein: CASSQAPYESEAFF.

The chain carries TRBV6-1 and TRBJ1-1; D unclear. The germline gives CDR1 MNHNS, CDR2 SASEGT. The CDR3 is made up of 14 amino acids. The V gene lost 1 base and the J gene lost 3 bases, with 9 bases spanning the gap. DNA of the CDR3: TGTGCCAGCAGTGAAGAGGGCCGTGACACTGAAGCTTTCTTT. It yields the protein CASSEEGRDTEAFF.

The chain joins TRBV19 to TRBJ1-4; D ambiguous. The V end lost 5 bases, the J end lost 0 bases, and 13 bases lay between the germline ends. The CDR3 is 16 amino acids. Germline CDR1 LNHDA, CDR2 SQIVND (reference sequence). For the CDR3, the DNA is TGTGCCAGTAGTTCATTATATGCTGCAACTAATGAAAAACTGTTTTTT. It yields the protein CASSSLYAATNEKLFF.

This sequence joins TRBV6-1 and TRBJ2-7, with D possibly being TRBD1 or TRBD2 (5 bases each). V was shortened by 5 bases and J by 2 bases, with 16 bases between the two germline ends. The CDR3 is 15 amino acids. Germline V lookup: CDR1 MNHNS, CDR2 SASEGT. DNA of the CDR3: TGTGCCAGCAGTAGATTAGGGGAGATGGCCTACGAGCAGTACTTC. It translates to CASSRLGEMAYEQYF.

This clone was found once. This chain joins TRBV7-8 and TRBJ2-5; TRBD1 agrees at 10 bases. The CDR3 totals 17 residues. The ends lost 5 bases at V and 2 bases at J; junction bases unmatched: 11. Germline values: CDR1 SGHVS, CDR2 FQNEAQ. The CDR3 reads CASSPGTGDSRQETQYF. The DNA for the CDR3 is TGTGCCAGCAGCCCCGGGACAGGGGATTCGAGACAAGAGACCCAGTACTTC.

This CDR3 is CASSFEGPPVEGHNEQFF. The CDR3 bases are TGCGCCAGCAGCTTTGAGGGCCCGCCGGTTGAGGGGCACAATGAGCAGTTCTTC. The J gene is TRBJ2-1, the V gene TRBV5-1; D could derive from TRBD1 or TRBD2 (5 bases each). V dropped 2 bases and J dropped 5 bases, with 23 bases sitting between them. Germline CDR1 reads SGHRS; CDR2 reads YFSETQ. The CDR3 runs to 18 residues. The entire variable domain, with the rest obtained from reference TRBV5-1 and TRBJ2-1, is as follows: KAGVTQTPRYLIKTRGQQVTLSCSPISGHRSVSWYQQTPGQGLQFLFEYFSETQRNKGNFPGRFSGRQFSNSRSEMNVSTLELGDSALYLCASSFEGPPVEGHNEQFFGPGTRLTVL.

This clone was seen only once. This chain joins TRBV28 and TRBJ2-3, with D uncertain. Germline V gene sequence: CDR1 MDHEN, CDR2 SYDVKM. The CDR3 sequence is 13 residues long. V lost 2 bases and J 4 bases, leaving 7 bases between the germline ends. The CDR3 DNA reads as TGTGCCAGCAGTTTAGTCGCGCCAGATACGCAGTATTTT. Residues: CASSLVAPDTQYF. Complete variable domain (other parts from reference TRBV28 and TRBJ2-3): DVKVTQSSRYLVKRTGEKVFLECVQDMDHENMFWYRQDPGLGLRLIYFSYDVKMKEKGDIPEGYSVSREKKERFSLILESASTNQTSMYLCASSLVAPDTQYFGPGTRLTVL.

The chain carries TRBV7-9 and TRBJ2-5, with D unclear. This CDR3 is built from 15 residues. Germline V gene data show CDR1 as SEHNR and CDR2 as FQNEAQ (reference sequence). The V end lost 1 base, the J end lost 1 base, and 10 bases lay between the germline ends. For the CDR3, the DNA is TGTGCCAGCAGCTTAGAGGTCGGTCCCCAAGAGACCCAGTACTTC. Translating it yields CASSLEVGPQETQYF. Variable domain in full (rest from reference TRBV7-9 and TRBJ2-5): DTGVSQNPRHKITKRGQNVTFRCDPISEHNRLYWYRQTLGQGPEFLTYFQNEAQLEKSRLLSDRFSAERPKGSFSTLEIQRTEQGDSAMYLCASSLEVGPQETQYFGPGTRLLVL.

V usage is TRBV5-1 and J usage is TRBJ2-7; possibly TRBD1 for D (6 bases). V was pared by 1 base and J by 2 bases, with 16 bases between. There are 16 residues in the CDR3. Germline CDR1 reads SGHRS; CDR2 reads YFSETQ. Written as DNA, the CDR3 is TGCGCCAGCAGCTTGACGGCAGGGGACCTACCCTACGAGCAGTACTTC. Translated, it gives CASSLTAGDLPYEQYF.

The rearrangement joins TRBV7-2 to TRBJ1-6; tentatively, D is TRBD1 (5 bases). Germline CDR1 and CDR2: SGHTA and FQGNSA. V lost 2 bases to trimming and J lost 7 bases, with 12 bases between them. This CDR3 is built from 15 residues. The CDR3 DNA reads TGTGCCAGCAGCTTACCCGAGTCAGGGAATTCACCCCTCCACTTT. It codes for CASSLPESGNSPLHF.

This chain connects TRBV29-1 to TRBJ1-1, with 9 bases that match TRBD1. The CDR3 runs to 12 residues. Germline values: CDR1 SQVTM, CDR2 ANQGSEA. The V gene end was trimmed by 6 bases and the J gene end by 7 bases; junction bases not matched to a gene: 6. The CDR3 here is CSVRTGAGEAFF. CDR3 sequence (DNA): TGCAGCGTCCGGACAGGGGCCGGTGAAGCTTTCTTT.

V gene TRBV7-9 combines with J gene TRBJ2-2, with D maybe TRBD2 (6 bases). Per the germline V gene, CDR1 is SEHNR and CDR2 is FQNEAQ (reference sequence). Trimming removed 7 bases at V and 7 bases at J, with 22 bases between. This CDR3 is 16 amino acids long. CDR3 loop: CASTPYGPIGSGELFF. CDR3 bases: TGTGCCAGCACCCCTTACGGACCTATCGGGAGCGGGGAGCTGTTTTTT.

J is TRBJ2-7 and V is TRBV7-2; D uncertain. V was cut by 5 bases and J by 3 bases, with 17 bases left in between. This CDR3 has 15 residues. Germline CDR1 reads SGHTA; CDR2 reads FQGNSA. CDR3 in amino acids: CASSPGRRLHYEQYF. The DNA for the CDR3 is TGTGCCAGCAGCCCCGGCCGGAGACTCCACTACGAGCAGTACTTC.

The gene calls are TRBV7-9 and TRBJ1-1; possible D gene TRBD1, 6 bases. The CDR3 is 13 residues long. Germline values: CDR1 SEHNR, CDR2 FQNEAQ (reference sequence). V was trimmed by 2 bases and J by 3 bases, leaving 7 bases between them. The CDR3 DNA reads as TGTGCCAGCAGCTTAAAGGGGGACACTGAAGCTTTCTTT. This encodes CASSLKGDTEAFF.

The chain joins TRBV18 to TRBJ2-2; D unresolved. V was trimmed by 8 bases and J by 2 bases, leaving 18 bases between them. Germline CDR1 KGHSH, CDR2 LQKENI. This CDR3 has 16 amino acids. In DNA, the CDR3 is TGTGCCAGCGGCACCCTTCGGGTCTCCAACACCGGGGAGCTGTTTTTT. Translated: CASGTLRVSNTGELFF.

The chain employs TRBV13 and TRBJ2-7; TRBD2 matches at 11 bases. Germline V lookup: CDR1 PRHDT, CDR2 FYEKMQ (reference sequence). The CDR3 length is 19 residues. V lost 0 bases to trimming and J lost 7 bases; unmatched junction nucleotides: 17. The DNA for the CDR3 is TGTGCCAGCAGCTTAGGTTGGGGTAAAACTAGCGGGAGAAGAGAGGAGCAGTACTTC. It encodes CASSLGWGKTSGRREEQYF.

The genes are TRBV27 and TRBJ1-1; 7 positions match TRBD1. Losses at the gene ends were 5 bases for V and 6 bases for J; bases not matched to a gene: 9. Germline assignment: CDR1 MNHEY and CDR2 SMNVEV (reference sequence). CDR3 length: 14 amino acids. The CDR3 DNA reads TGTGCCAGCAGTGTCACAGGGGAAGCCGCTGAAGCTTTCTTT. Translated: CASSVTGEAAEAFF.

The J gene is TRBJ2-1, the V gene TRBV9, with 12 positions matching TRBD2. The J segment lost 8 bases and the V segment lost 0 bases, leaving 6 bases of the junction unmatched. CDR1 and CDR2 from the germline V gene are SGDLS and YYNGEE. The CDR3 extends over 16 amino acids. The CDR3 loop is CASSVGGSSGRDEQFF. For the CDR3, the DNA is TGTGCCAGCAGCGTAGGTGGGTCTAGCGGGAGGGATGAGCAGTTCTTC.

The chain is built from TRBV7-9 and TRBJ2-3, with 13 bases lining up with TRBD2. Germline loops: CDR1 SEHNR, CDR2 FQNEAQ (reference sequence). The V gene end was trimmed by 5 bases and the J gene end by 9 bases; junction bases not matched to a gene: 8. This CDR3 is built from 15 residues. The CDR3 spells CASSPTSGRALTQYF. The DNA for the CDR3 is TGTGCCAGCAGCCCCACTAGCGGGAGGGCCTTGACGCAGTATTTT. The complete variable domain, with remaining parts taken from reference TRBV7-9 and TRBJ2-3, reads DTGVSQNPRHKITKRGQNVTFRCDPISEHNRLYWYRQTLGQGPEFLTYFQNEAQLEKSRLLSDRFSAERPKGSFSTLEIQRTEQGDSAMYLCASSPTSGRALTQYFGPGTRLTVL.

The chain is built from TRBV7-9 and TRBJ2-7, with 11 bases that match TRBD2. Germline-derived CDR1 and CDR2 are SEHNR and FQNEAQ (reference sequence). The CDR3 covers 15 residues. The V gene end was trimmed by 5 bases and the J gene end by 6 bases; junction bases not matched to a gene: 9. CDR3 bases: TGTGCCAGCAGCCCAGCCCTAGCGGGAGGATCCGAGCAGTACTTC. Translated: CASSPALAGGSEQYF.

The chain recombines TRBV7-9 with TRBJ2-7; D might be TRBD2 (6 bases). V lost 1 base to trimming and J lost 5 bases, with 15 bases between them. Germline lookup yields CDR1 SEHNR and CDR2 FQNEAQ (reference sequence). CDR3 length equals 15 residues. Written as DNA, the CDR3 is TGTGCCAGCAGCTTAGGCGGGACGGCGATCCACGAGCAGTACTTC. Translating it yields CASSLGGTAIHEQYF.